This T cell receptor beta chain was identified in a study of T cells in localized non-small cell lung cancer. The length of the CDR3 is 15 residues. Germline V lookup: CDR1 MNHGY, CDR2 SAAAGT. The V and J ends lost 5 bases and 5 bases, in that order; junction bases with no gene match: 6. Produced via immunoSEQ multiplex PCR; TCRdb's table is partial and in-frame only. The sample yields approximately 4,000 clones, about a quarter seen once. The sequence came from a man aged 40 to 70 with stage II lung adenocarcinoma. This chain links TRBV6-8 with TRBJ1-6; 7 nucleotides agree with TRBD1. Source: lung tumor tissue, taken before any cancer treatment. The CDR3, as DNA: TGTGCCAGCAGTGGCCGGACAGGAGATAATTCACCCCTCCACTTT. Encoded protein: CASSGRTGDNSPLHF.